Below, 26 T cell receptor beta chains from the same sample are listed, as sequenced in a study of T cells expressing NK-cell markers. TCRdb reprocessed the 5' RACE reads, keeping one entry per CDR3 protein, no DNA. The table for this sample gives 500,000 to 600,000 distinct CDR3 sequences. The sample comprised blood T cells: a sorted CD56 or NKG2C T cell subset, CD4+ or CD8+ T cells, or bulk PBMC T cells (not recorded which). Receptors originate from a man between 18 and 29 years old in good health.

The chain has TRBV7-9 and TRBJ2-7; TCRdb calls TRBD2, which cannot be checked without DNA. In germline, CDR1 is SEHNR, CDR2 FQNEAQ (reference sequence). The CDR3 runs to 12 residues. CDR3 protein: CASSHTSAEQYF.

The chain combines TRBV9 with TRBJ2-5. In germline, CDR1 is SGDLS, CDR2 YYNGEE. The CDR3 contains 13 residues. The CDR3 region is CASSVTGQETQYF.

The chain uses TRBV30 and TRBJ2-1; without DNA, the TCRdb call of TRBD2 cannot be checked. CDR1 is GTSNPN and CDR2 is SVGIG in the germline V gene (reference sequence). This CDR3 is 20 amino acids long. The CDR3 region is CAWSVRQPLMGLAAYNEQFF.

The chain joins TRBV9 to TRBJ2-1; lacking DNA, the TRBD1 call made by TCRdb goes unchecked. The germline CDR1 and CDR2 sequences are SGDLS and YYNGEE. The length of the CDR3 is 15 residues. This CDR3 reads CASSVPGQAHNEQFF.

The gene calls are TRBV4-1 and TRBJ1-1. The CDR3 extends over 14 amino acids. The germline V gene has CDR1 MGHRA and CDR2 YSYEKL. The CDR3 loop reads CASSQGGTNTEAFF.

The rearrangement links TRBV20-1 to TRBJ2-7; TCRdb outputs TRBD2, but without DNA this stays unchecked. This CDR3 is 15 amino acids long. CDR1 is DFQATT and CDR2 is SNEGSKA in the germline V gene (reference sequence). The CDR3 loop is CSARLAGGSRYEQYF.

V is TRBV4-2 and J is TRBJ2-7; TCRdb returns TRBD1, unconfirmable since there is no DNA. Germline loops: CDR1 LGHNA, CDR2 YNFKEQ. The CDR3 has 15 residues. The CDR3 is CASSQEGQVGSEQYF.

The chain links TRBV28 to TRBJ2-1; TCRdb's D call of TRBD1 is untestable without DNA. Germline-derived CDR1 and CDR2 are MDHEN and SYDVKM. The CDR3 spans 14 residues. This chain's CDR3 is CASSLYARGNEQFF.

The V and J genes are TRBV7-9 and TRBJ2-1; checking the TCRdb D call of TRBD2 is not possible without DNA. CDR3 length: 20 residues. Germline V gives CDR1 SEHNR, CDR2 FQNEAQ (reference sequence). The CDR3 loop is CASSLPLAGGVSSSYNEQFF. Supplemented by reference TRBV7-9 and TRBJ2-1, the full variable domain reads DTGVSQNPRHKITKRGQNVTFRCDPISEHNRLYWYRQTLGQGPEFLTYFQNEAQLEKSRLLSDRFSAERPKGSFSTLEIQRTEQGDSAMYLCASSLPLAGGVSSSYNEQFFGPGTRLTVL.

The V gene is TRBV18, the J gene TRBJ1-6. Germline V lookup: CDR1 KGHSH, CDR2 LQKENI. There are 14 residues in the CDR3. CDR3 protein: CASSPGSDNSPLHF.

J is TRBJ1-5 and V is TRBV7-2; TCRdb calls TRBD1, which cannot be checked without DNA. The V gene's germline CDR1 is SGHTA and CDR2 FQGNSA. The CDR3 is made up of 13 amino acids. CDR3 loop: CASSLGVQGPQHF.

The chain is built from TRBV28 and TRBJ2-7; with no DNA, the TCRdb D assignment of TRBD1 cannot be verified. The CDR3 covers 15 residues. The germline gives CDR1 MDHEN, CDR2 SYDVKM. The chain's CDR3 is CASSLSGAGSYEQYF. The full variable domain, in which reference TRBV28 and TRBJ2-7 provide the parts outside the CDR3, is DVKVTQSSRYLVKRTGEKVFLECVQDMDHENMFWYRQDPGLGLRLIYFSYDVKMKEKGDIPEGYSVSREKKERFSLILESASTNQTSMYLCASSLSGAGSYEQYFGPGTRLTVT.

V usage is TRBV20-1 and J usage is TRBJ2-1; the D call from TCRdb, TRBD1, cannot be confirmed without DNA. The length of the CDR3 is 16 residues. Germline V gene sequence: CDR1 DFQATT, CDR2 SNEGSKA (reference sequence). This CDR3 reads CSARDRNGIRYNEQFF.

This chain joins TRBV7-8 and TRBJ2-1; TCRdb returns TRBD2, unconfirmable since there is no DNA. Germline V gene sequence: CDR1 SGHVS, CDR2 FQNEAQ. This CDR3 has 16 amino acids. CDR3 residues: CASSLSGTSLYNEQFF.

CDR3 sequence reads: CASSLDRSHQPQHF. The rearrangement uses TRBV7-2 and TRBJ1-5; with no DNA, the TCRdb D assignment of TRBD1 cannot be verified. Germline-derived CDR1 and CDR2 are SGHTA and FQGNSA. The CDR3 runs 14 residues.

This chain links TRBV12-3 or TRBV12-4 with TRBJ2-3; the TRBD1 assignment by TCRdb is unverifiable without DNA. CDR3 length equals 14 residues. CDR3 sequence reads: CASSFRQGSDTQYF.

V is TRBV20-1 and J is TRBJ2-2. Germline V gene sequence: CDR1 DFQATT, CDR2 SNEGSKA (reference sequence). The CDR3 spans 14 residues. The CDR3 region is CSATANGNTGELFF.

The chain combines TRBV12-3 or TRBV12-4 with TRBJ2-1; lacking DNA, the TRBD2 call made by TCRdb goes unchecked. The CDR3 has 14 amino acids. This chain's CDR3 is CASSSSGTYNEQFF.

The chain employs TRBV24-1 and TRBJ2-1; as DNA is missing, the TRBD1 call by TCRdb cannot be tested. The CDR3 runs 15 residues. Germline V gives CDR1 KGHDR, CDR2 SFDVKD. The CDR3 here is CATQRGDSSYNEQFF.

The chain links TRBV4-2 to TRBJ2-3; TCRdb names TRBD2, which stays unverified in the absence of DNA. The germline CDR1 and CDR2 sequences are LGHNA and YNFKEQ. The CDR3 runs to 16 residues. This CDR3 is CASSQVAGGPEDTQYF.

The CDR3 loop reads CASSLDRGSTDTQYF. The J gene is TRBJ2-3, the V gene TRBV25-1; no DNA is available, so the TRBD1 call from TCRdb remains unchecked. This CDR3 comprises 15 residues. Germline CDR1 MGHDK, CDR2 SYGVNS.

The genes are TRBV4-1 and TRBJ1-4; without DNA, the TCRdb call of TRBD1 cannot be checked. The CDR3 sequence is 17 residues long. Per the germline V gene, CDR1 is MGHRA and CDR2 is YSYEKL. The CDR3 loop is CASSQKWRGATNEKLFF.

The chain carries TRBV7-6 and TRBJ2-2. Germline V CDR1 and CDR2: SGHVS, FNYEAQ. This CDR3 region has 16 residues. CDR3 sequence: CASSLALGGNTGELFF.

This sequence joins TRBV7-3 and TRBJ2-3; the TCRdb D gene call, TRBD2, has no DNA to confirm it. Germline V CDR1 and CDR2: SGHTA, FQGTGA. CDR3 length: 15 amino acids. The CDR3 loop is CASSETSGSADTQYF.

This sequence joins TRBV6-5 and TRBJ1-2. CDR1 is MNHEY and CDR2 is SVGAGI in the germline V gene. The CDR3 runs to 13 residues. This chain's CDR3 is CASSYRLNYGYTF.

This chain joins TRBV6-1 and TRBJ2-7; the D call of TRBD1 rests on TCRdb alone, since no DNA is present to check it. The length of the CDR3 is 13 residues. Germline CDR1 reads MNHNS; CDR2 reads SASEGT. The CDR3 spells CARKGTGTYEQYF.